A single TCR beta chain is shown here with its context. As yet, its antigen is unknown. Germline V CDR1 and CDR2: SGHNT, YYREEE (reference sequence). CDR3 length: 19 amino acids. The V end was cut by 0 bases, the J end by 1 base, with 23 bases between. These data come from a study of PD-1 blockade in classical Hodgkin lymphoma. Points from the study as a whole: TCR diversity in CD4+, not CD8+, cells rose significantly by C4D1.

The time point denotes: cycle 4 day 1 (C4D1), after more than five weeks of nivolumab. In every patient, relapse followed autologous stem cell transplantation, while exposure to brentuximab vedotin differed. Under best response, outcomes were complete response, partial response or progressive disease. TCRdb keeps only in-frame clones here, not all; method: immunoSEQ multiplex PCR. The table records more than 75,000 clones, 85% to 95% of them present only once. Source: peripheral blood mononuclear cells (PBMCs), taken before the fourth cycle of nivolumab. The chain carries TRBV5-4 and TRBJ2-7, with D unresolved. The TCR sequence derives from a human donor with classical Hodgkin lymphoma. CDR3 amino acids: CASSLDAQGVVSSSYEQYF. The CDR3 DNA reads as TGTGCCAGCAGCTTGGACGCCCAAGGAGTAGTGTCGTCTTCCTACGAGCAGTACTTC.